This T cell receptor (beta chain) was profiled in a study of Graves' ophthalmopathy and Graves' hyperthyroidism. RNA transcripts were the template, and TCR beta CDR3 regions were amplified from them. HTBI primers were used in a first-round RT-PCR, which preceded a second-round multiplex PCR. TCRdb redid the calling of the multiplex PCR reads with MiXCR, one entry per CDR3 protein. The table shows about 660,000 distinct CDR3 sequences, with about 38% occurring only once. Isolation of PBMCs was performed using 8 to 10 ml of fresh peripheral blood. A note on this clonotype: No antigen is known for it.

Study-level findings and limits: With about 88% sensitivity and about 83% specificity, a 13-signature model separated ophthalmopathy from stable hyperthyroidism. Clonotypes were expanded in thyroid at above 0.001 frequency, and most also appeared in blood. The model forecast ophthalmopathy progression, reaching 70.59% sensitivity and 72% to 80% specificity.

CDR1 and CDR2 (germline): SGHTA, FQGNSA. The CDR3 contains 14 residues. V was pared by 5 bases and J by 11 bases, with 11 bases of the junction left unmatched. The V call is TRBV7-2, the J call TRBJ1-4; 7 nucleotides agree with TRBD1. This receptor was identified in an adult man with Graves' ophthalmopathy. The sequencing sample was made of peripheral blood. Here the CDR3 reads CASSPDRDSSKLFF. In nucleotides, the CDR3 is TGTGCCAGCAGCCCCGACAGGGACTCTTCGAAACTGTTTTTT.